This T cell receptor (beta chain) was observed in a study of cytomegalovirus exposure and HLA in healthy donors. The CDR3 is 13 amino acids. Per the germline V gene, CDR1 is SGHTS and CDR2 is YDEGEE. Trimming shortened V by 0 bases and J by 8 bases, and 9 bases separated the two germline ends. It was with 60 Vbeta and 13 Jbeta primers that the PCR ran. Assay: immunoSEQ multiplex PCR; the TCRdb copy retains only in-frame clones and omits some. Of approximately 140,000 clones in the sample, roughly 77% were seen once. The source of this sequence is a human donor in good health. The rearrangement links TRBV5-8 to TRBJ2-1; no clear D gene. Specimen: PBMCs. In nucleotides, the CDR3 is TGTGCCAGCAGCTTGGGCAGTGTCTATGAGCAGTTCTTC. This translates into CASSLGSVYEQFF.